Listed below are T cell receptor beta chains from one sample, sequenced in a study of blood T cell repertoires in COVID-19. Assay used: immunoSEQ multiplex PCR; TCRdb lists only in-frame clones, some missing. The sample holds about 300,000 clones, approximately 86% seen once. Sample: peripheral blood. These receptor sequences come from a young man with active or convalescent COVID-19. The CDR3 runs from the conserved cysteine through the conserved F or W. The D gene is left open where the match is weak. The size of a clone is reported for some rows only, either as once, few or many, or as a class for expanded clones.

V	J	length	D	size	DNA	CDR3
TRBV6-2/TRBV6-3	TRBJ2-7	14	NA	few	TGTGCCAGCAGTTACGTAGGGAGCTCCTACGAGCAGTACTTC	CASSYVGSSYEQYF
TRBV7-8	TRBJ1-2	18	NA	few	TGTGCCAGCAGCTTTCTCTCAGGGACTGATGTCCCCACCAATGGCTACACCTTC	CASSFLSGTDVPTNGYTF
TRBV7-2	TRBJ2-7	15	NA	NA	TGTGCCAGCAGCTTTAGGGGGTCCTCTAACTACGAGCAGTACTTC	CASSFRGSSNYEQYF
TRBV5-1	TRBJ2-1	14	NA	NA	TGCGCCAGCAGCTCGGGCGGGGCGAACAATGAGCAGTTCTTC	CASSSGGANNEQFF
TRBV5-1	TRBJ1-2	15	TRBD1	NA	TGCGCCAGCAGCTTAACGTCGGACAGGGTAGATGGCTACACCTTC	CASSLTSDRVDGYTF
TRBV7-2	TRBJ1-2	15	NA	NA	TGTGCCAGCAGCGTTAATCGGGACACGGTCTATGGCTACACCTTC	CASSVNRDTVYGYTF
TRBV7-8	TRBJ2-3	18	NA	NA	TGTGCCAGCAGCGAGAGAAGGCAGGCCAAACCCCGAGTAGATACGCAGTATTTT	CASSERRQAKPRVDTQYF
TRBV14	TRBJ1-2	14	NA	NA	TGTGCCAGCAGCGGTGCTGGGGCAAACTATGGCTACACCTTC	CASSGAGANYGYTF
TRBV4-3	TRBJ1-2	15	NA	NA	TGCGCCAGCAGCCCGGTCCAGGGTTCTAACTATGGCTACACCTTC	CASSPVQGSNYGYTF
TRBV5-1	TRBJ1-2	17	TRBD1	NA	TGCGCCAGCAGCGTCACCCTCTTTGAAGGGGGCTCGGATGGCTACACCTTC	CASSVTLFEGGSDGYTF
TRBV7-3	TRBJ2-2	12	NA	NA	TGTGCCAGCAGCTCCTCAGGCGGGGAGCTGTTTTTT	CASSSSGGELFF
TRBV11-2	TRBJ1-1	14	TRBD1	NA	TGTGCCAGCAGATCCATACAGGGGGGCACTGAAGCTTTCTTT	CASRSIQGGTEAFF
TRBV5-3	TRBJ2-7	15	NA	NA	TGTGCCAGAAAGATACAGGGAACCGCCGGCTACGAGCAGTACTTC	CARKIQGTAGYEQYF
TRBV6-5	TRBJ2-4	14	TRBD2	NA	TGTGCCAGCAGCATAGCGGGAGGCGGGGACATTCAGTACTTC	CASSIAGGGDIQYF
TRBV9	TRBJ2-1	14	TRBD2	once	TGTGCCAGCAGCGCCAGGACTAGCGGGGTTGAGCAGTTCTTC	CASSARTSGVEQFF
TRBV20-1	TRBJ1-3	15	NA	NA	TGCAGTGCCAGTAGTTTTCGACTCTCTGGAAACACCATATATTTT	CSASSFRLSGNTIYF
TRBV28	TRBJ2-1	16	TRBD2	NA	TGTGCCAGCAGAGCCCCCGGGACTAGCGGAATGGGGGAGCAGTTCTTC	CASRAPGTSGMGEQFF
TRBV6-5	TRBJ2-1	11	TRBD2	NA	TGTGCCAGCAGTCTATCGGGGACTAGGTTCTTC	CASSLSGTRFF
TRBV11-2	TRBJ2-3	17	NA	NA	TGTGCCAGCAGCTTAATCGCCCCTAGGGGCATCACAGATACGCAGTATTTT	CASSLIAPRGITDTQYF
TRBV2	TRBJ2-7	13	TRBD2	NA	TGTGCCAGCAGTGTCAGACTAGCCCACGAGCAGTACTTC	CASSVRLAHEQYF
TRBV13	TRBJ1-1	15	NA	few	TGTGCCAGCAGCTTAGATGACAGCTTGAACACTGAAGCTTTCTTT	CASSLDDSLNTEAFF
TRBV9	TRBJ1-1	14	NA	NA	TGTGCCAGCAGCCCCCAGGTGGGGGGATCTGAAGCTTTCTTT	CASSPQVGGSEAFF
TRBV5-8	TRBJ1-5	16	NA	NA	TGTGCCAGCAGCTTGGCTCCGGTACAGCGCAATCAGCCCCAGCATTTT	CASSLAPVQRNQPQHF
TRBV6-2/TRBV6-3	TRBJ2-5	17	NA	NA	TGTGCCAGCAGTTTCCTACCCGAGGGGGGGAGTCGAGAGACCCAGTACTTC	CASSFLPEGGSRETQYF
TRBV19	TRBJ2-3	16	TRBD1	NA	TGTGCCAGTAGGAGACAGGGACCTACTAGCACAGATACGCAGTATTTT	CASRRQGPTSTDTQYF
TRBV4-1	TRBJ2-7	15	TRBD1	few	TGCGCCAGCAGCCAAGTTAAGGGGGCAATTTACGAGCAGTACTTC	CASSQVKGAIYEQYF
TRBV4-1	TRBJ1-1	15	NA	NA	TGCGCCAGCAGCCACCCCGGGTCCGTCGACCCTGAAGCTTTCTTT	CASSHPGSVDPEAFF
TRBV12-3/TRBV12-4	TRBJ2-7	13	TRBD2	NA	TGTGCCAGCAGCAGGACTAGTTTCTACGAGCAGTACTTC	CASSRTSFYEQYF
TRBV5-1	TRBJ2-7	15	NA	NA	TGCGCCAGCAGCTTCAACACAGGAAGCTCCTACGAGCAGTACTTC	CASSFNTGSSYEQYF
TRBV18	TRBJ1-1	13	NA	NA	TGTGCCAGCTCACCAGACTTGAACACTGAAGCTTTCTTT	CASSPDLNTEAFF
TRBV7-2	TRBJ2-7	13	TRBD1	NA	TGTGCCAGCAGCTTCAGACAGGGTTACGAGCAGTACTTC	CASSFRQGYEQYF
TRBV11-2	TRBJ1-1	15	NA	NA	TGTGCCAGCAGCCCGAGTTGGTCTCCGAACACTGAAGCTTTCTTT	CASSPSWSPNTEAFF
TRBV3-1/TRBV3-2	TRBJ2-5	14	NA	NA	TGTGCCAGCAGCGACACACCAGTCGTGGAGACCCAGTACTTC	CASSDTPVVETQYF
TRBV25-1	TRBJ2-3	16	TRBD2	NA	TGTGCCAGCAGTGAGCGAGCGGGACGGAGCACAGATACGCAGTATTTT	CASSERAGRSTDTQYF
TRBV27	TRBJ2-2	18	TRBD2	NA	TGTGCCAGCAGTTTGGTCGCGGGAGGCATAACGAACACCGGGGAGCTGTTTTTT	CASSLVAGGITNTGELFF
TRBV6-6	TRBJ1-1	14	TRBD1	NA	TGTGCCAGCAGTTGGGGACAGGTTGGGGGTGAAGCTTTCTTT	CASSWGQVGGEAFF
TRBV6-4	TRBJ2-3	14	TRBD2	few	TGTGCCAGCAGTAGCCTAGCGGGGGGAGATACGCAGTATTTT	CASSSLAGGDTQYF
TRBV29-1	TRBJ2-7	13	NA	NA	TGCAGCGTTCTTTATACTGGACAGTACGAGCAGTACTTC	CSVLYTGQYEQYF
TRBV27	TRBJ2-1	16	TRBD2	NA	TGTGCCAGCAGTTCGGAGCGGGAGAAATTAGGTAATGAGCAGTTCTTC	CASSSEREKLGNEQFF
TRBV5-1	TRBJ1-4	14	TRBD1	NA	TGCGCCAGCAGCTTGGTAGGGGGCAAGGAAAAACTGTTTTTT	CASSLVGGKEKLFF
TRBV6-2/TRBV6-3	TRBJ1-6	16	NA	NA	TGTGCCAGCAGTTACGAACCCAAGGGGTTTCATTCACCCCTCCACTTT	CASSYEPKGFHSPLHF
TRBV2	TRBJ2-1	14	TRBD2	NA	TGTGCCAGCAGGAGCGGGAGGGCCGGAGATGAGCAGTTCTTC	CASRSGRAGDEQFF
TRBV9	TRBJ2-6	15	NA	NA	TGTGCCAGCAGCGGTTCGAGCTCTGGGGCCAACGTCCTGACTTTC	CASSGSSSGANVLTF
TRBV6-5	TRBJ1-1	15	NA	NA	TGTGCCAGCAGTTACTCGAGGCAGGGCGGCACTGAAGCTTTCTTT	CASSYSRQGGTEAFF
TRBV4-3	TRBJ2-3	17	TRBD2	NA	TGCGCCAGCAGCCAAGGCCCACTAGCGGGGGGTTCAGATACGCAGTATTTT	CASSQGPLAGGSDTQYF